The 28 T cell receptor beta chains reported below all come from one sample, sequenced in a study of blood T cell repertoires in COVID-19 (dated by TCRdb to about 2020). Preparation of the library involved the immunoSEQ multiplex PCR assay. As stored in TCRdb, this immuneACCESS dataset retains in-frame rearrangements with V and J assigned. A fraction of the clones does not appear; measured against another copy, unresolved V genes explain less than half of the discrepancy, and the remainder lacks a known reason. The table for this sample lists 110,000 to 150,000 clones; roughly 80% of them were counted only once. The top ten hold 3.5% to 5% of the sample. The material sequenced was peripheral blood. The receptors were gathered from a woman at least 80 years old with acute or convalescent COVID-19.

The rearrangement links TRBV3-1 (or the pseudogene TRBV3-2) to TRBJ1-2; maybe TRBD1 (5 bases). CDR3 length: 14 amino acids. V was cut by 1 base and J by 2 bases, with 8 bases left in between. Per the germline V gene, CDR1 is LGHDT and CDR2 is YNNKEL (reference sequence). CDR3 coding DNA: TGTGCCAGCAGCCAAGGACAGTTGAACTATGGCTACACCTTC. Protein: CASSQGQLNYGYTF.

V and J are TRBV7-9 and TRBJ1-1; perhaps TRBD1 as D (5 bases). The V end was cut by 1 base, the J end by 3 bases, with 12 bases between. Per the germline V gene, CDR1 is SEHNR and CDR2 is FQNEAQ (reference sequence). CDR3 length: 15 amino acids. The CDR3 here is CASSLVPGRDTEAFF. Here the CDR3 DNA reads TGTGCCAGCAGCTTAGTTCCAGGGCGAGACACTGAAGCTTTCTTT.

This clone was found once. This chain joins TRBV27 and TRBJ2-5, with D maybe TRBD2 (6 bases). Trimming stripped 4 bases from V and 5 bases from J, with 17 bases between. Germline assignment: CDR1 MNHEY and CDR2 SMNVEV (reference sequence). This CDR3 has 15 amino acids. CDR3 amino acids: CASSYAWPAGETQYF. The CDR3 DNA sequence: TGTGCCAGCAGTTACGCCTGGCCGGCGGGGGAGACCCAGTACTTC.

The gene calls are TRBV19 and TRBJ2-2; 7 positions agree with TRBD2. This CDR3 has 14 amino acids. V dropped 5 bases and J dropped 7; count of bases not matched to a gene: 7. The V gene's germline CDR1 is LNHDA and CDR2 SQIVND (reference sequence). CDR3 bases: TGTGCCAGTAGTGGAGGGAGGGGTCTCGGGGAGCTGTTTTTT. Translating it yields CASSGGRGLGELFF.

The chain couples TRBV28 to TRBJ2-2; 12 bases are a match to TRBD2. Trimming took 6 bases from V and 7 from J; bases not matched to a gene: 6. The CDR3 runs 15 residues. Germline CDR1 and CDR2: MDHEN and SYDVKM. The chain's CDR3 is CASRSSGGAVGELFF. The CDR3 DNA reads TGTGCCAGCAGATCTAGCGGGGGGGCCGTCGGGGAGCTGTTTTTT.

This chain links TRBV15 with TRBJ2-7; 7 bases are shared with TRBD1. Per the germline V gene, CDR1 is LNHNV and CDR2 is YYDKDF (reference sequence). CDR3 size: 14 residues. J gave up 0 bases and V 7 bases, and 6 bases lay outside the gene matches. The CDR3 coding sequence is TGTGCCACCAAGCCGGACAGGTACTCCTACGAGCAGTACTTC. It yields the protein CATKPDRYSYEQYF.

The rearrangement joins TRBV5-1 to TRBJ2-1, with TRBD2 identical over 9 bases. V gave up 4 bases and J gave up 6 bases; unmatched junction bases: 11. Germline V CDR1 and CDR2: SGHRS, YFSETQ. The CDR3 contains 16 residues. The CDR3 spells CASSPAGGLAGNEQFF. CDR3 DNA: TGCGCCAGCAGCCCTGCTGGGGGACTAGCTGGCAATGAGCAGTTCTTC.

This clone was observed a handful of times. The chain links TRBV7-8 to TRBJ1-2; perhaps TRBD1 as D (6 bases). This CDR3 contains 15 residues. Germline CDR1 and CDR2: SGHVS and FQNEAQ. With 1 base removed from V and 4 bases from J, the gap between germline ends came to 13 bases. This CDR3 is CASSLGAGAGYGYTF. Written as DNA, the CDR3 is TGTGCCAGCAGCTTAGGTGCAGGGGCTGGCTATGGCTACACCTTC. Full variable domain (rest looked up from reference TRBV7-8 and TRBJ1-2): GAGVSQSPRYKVAKRGQDVALRCDPISGHVSLFWYQQALGQGPEFLTYFQNEAQLDKSGLPSDRFFAERPEGSVSTLKIQRTQQEDSAVYLCASSLGAGAGYGYTFGSGTRLTVV.

The chain combines TRBV10-2 with TRBJ2-1; a possible D gene is TRBD1 (5 bases). This CDR3 has 14 amino acids. Germline-derived CDR1 and CDR2 are WSHSY and SAAADI. V was clipped by 3 bases and J by 8 bases, with 14 bases between them. This chain's CDR3 is CASSDPRQFDEQFF. The DNA for the CDR3 is TGCGCCAGCAGTGACCCACGACAGTTTGATGAGCAGTTCTTC.

This chain connects TRBV5-1 to TRBJ2-2, with D maybe TRBD1 (6 bases). Germline V gives CDR1 SGHRS, CDR2 YFSETQ. The V gene lost 3 bases and the J gene lost 7 bases, with 19 bases spanning the gap. This CDR3 comprises 16 residues. The CDR3 bases are TGCGCCAGCAGCTGGTGGGGGCGTGTTTCGATCGGGGAGCTGTTTTTT. This translates into CASSWWGRVSIGELFF. Drawing the rest from reference TRBV5-1 and TRBJ2-2, the complete variable domain is KAGVTQTPRYLIKTRGQQVTLSCSPISGHRSVSWYQQTPGQGLQFLFEYFSETQRNKGNFPGRFSGRQFSNSRSEMNVSTLELGDSALYLCASSWWGRVSIGELFFGEGSRLTVL.

The V and J genes are TRBV28 and TRBJ1-2; D uncertain. Germline lookup yields CDR1 MDHEN and CDR2 SYDVKM. The CDR3 totals 15 residues. V was pared by 9 bases and J by 8 bases, with 25 bases between. The CDR3 nucleotides read TGTGCCAGACCCCCGTGGGTAGGAGCCGAGCGGGGCTACACCTTC. This sequence encodes CARPPWVGAERGYTF.

J is TRBJ2-4 and V is TRBV28; a weak D match, TRBD1 (6 bases). V lost 5 bases and J 8 bases, leaving 16 bases between the germline ends. The germline CDR1 and CDR2 sequences are MDHEN and SYDVKM. This CDR3 contains 14 residues. The chain's CDR3 is CASSTTKGVDIQYF. Here the CDR3 DNA reads TGTGCCAGCAGTACTACGAAGGGGGTAGACATTCAGTACTTC. The variable domain in full, with the rest retrieved from reference TRBV28 and TRBJ2-4, is DVKVTQSSRYLVKRTGEKVFLECVQDMDHENMFWYRQDPGLGLRLIYFSYDVKMKEKGDIPEGYSVSREKKERFSLILESASTNQTSMYLCASSTTKGVDIQYFGAGTRLSVL.

This chain joins TRBV7-9 and TRBJ2-7; TRBD2 matches 7 bases. The CDR3 length is 16 residues. Germline CDR1 SEHNR, CDR2 FQNEAQ (reference sequence). V gave up 4 bases and J gave up 4 bases; unmatched junction bases: 13. The CDR3: CASSYLGGRAPYEQYF. DNA of the CDR3: TGTGCCAGCAGCTACCTCGGGGGGAGGGCCCCATACGAGCAGTACTTC.

The chain has TRBV2 and TRBJ2-7; 8 nucleotides align to TRBD2. The V gene's germline CDR1 is SNHLY and CDR2 FYNNEI. The CDR3 consists of 13 residues. The J segment lost 3 bases and the V segment lost 6 bases, leaving 4 bases of the junction unmatched. The CDR3 sequence: CASSGRGVYEQYF. The CDR3 DNA reads TGTGCCAGCAGCGGGAGGGGAGTCTACGAGCAGTACTTC.

The chain is built from TRBV5-1 and TRBJ1-1, with D unresolved. The CDR3 is 13 amino acids. V was trimmed by 2 bases and J by 7 bases, leaving 12 bases between them. In germline, CDR1 is SGHRS, CDR2 YFSETQ. In nucleotides, the CDR3 is TGCGCCAGCAGCTTAGTCGGTAGCCTTGAAGCTTTCTTT. Its protein product is CASSLVGSLEAFF.

The CDR3 sequence is CASSQLLAAYYNEQFF. For the CDR3, the DNA is TGCGCCAGCAGCCAATTATTAGCGGCGTACTACAATGAGCAGTTCTTC. The rearrangement uses TRBV4-1 and TRBJ2-1; maybe TRBD2 (6 bases). In germline, CDR1 is MGHRA, CDR2 YSYEKL. The V end lost 2 bases, the J end lost 3 bases, and 14 bases lay between the germline ends. The CDR3 loop spans 16 amino acids.

The rearrangement links TRBV6-1 to TRBJ1-1, with D uncertain. Germline assignment: CDR1 MNHNS and CDR2 SASEGT. The CDR3 runs 10 residues. Trimming stripped 2 bases from V and 10 bases from J, with 5 bases between. CDR3 bases: TGTGCCAGCAGTGAAAGAGTAGCTTTCTTT. It specifies CASSERVAFF.

This chain links TRBV5-1 with TRBJ1-1, with 7 nucleotides matching TRBD1. J lost 4 bases, V lost 0 bases, and 21 bases had no gene match. Germline CDR1 and CDR2: SGHRS and YFSETQ. There are 20 residues in the CDR3. CDR3 sequence: CASSLAGLGRGRNRGTEAFF. CDR3 nucleotides: TGCGCCAGCAGCTTGGCCGGTTTGGGTAGGGGGCGCAATAGAGGCACTGAAGCTTTCTTT.

J is TRBJ2-7 and V is TRBV3-1 (or the pseudogene TRBV3-2); TRBD1 matches 9 bases. The CDR3 totals 14 residues. Germline assignment: CDR1 LGHDT and CDR2 YNNKEL (reference sequence). V lost 6 bases, J lost 3 bases, and 6 bases stayed unmatched. The CDR3 DNA sequence: TGTGCCAGCAGACCGGGACAGGGAATCTACGAGCAGTACTTC. Protein: CASRPGQGIYEQYF.

The rearrangement uses TRBV27 and TRBJ2-7; TRBD2 matches 7 bases. Germline trimming cut 5 bases from V and 3 bases from J; bases unmatched to any gene: 7. Germline V lookup: CDR1 MNHEY, CDR2 SMNVEV (reference sequence). The CDR3 runs to 14 residues. The CDR3 DNA follows: TGTGCCAGCAGTCTCGGCGGGAGATACTACGAGCAGTACTTC. It specifies CASSLGGRYYEQYF.

The chain uses TRBV21-1 and TRBJ1-5; the table's TRBD1 call for D was not verified on the DNA. TRBV21-1 is a documented pseudogene. This CDR3 has 16 amino acids. Written as DNA, the CDR3 is TGTGCCAGCAGCTTTTTTCCGACAGGGATTAATCAGCCCCAGCATTTT. It is translated as CASSFFPTGINQPQHF.

This rearrangement joins TRBV7-2 to TRBJ2-5; tentatively, D is TRBD2 (5 bases). The CDR3 totals 15 residues. Germline loops: CDR1 SGHTA, CDR2 FQGNSA. With 1 base removed from V and 4 bases from J, the gap between germline ends came to 13 bases. CDR3 region: CASSLELVLGETQYF. The CDR3, as DNA: TGTGCCAGCAGCTTAGAACTAGTGTTGGGAGAGACCCAGTACTTC.

This clone is a singleton in its sample. The V and J genes are TRBV19 and TRBJ2-7, with D possibly TRBD1 on 6 matching bases. Germline V lookup: CDR1 LNHDA, CDR2 SQIVND (reference sequence). The CDR3 sequence is 12 residues long. V shed 5 bases and J shed 6 bases, with 11 bases lying between them. The CDR3: CASSSQGSEQYF. The DNA for the CDR3 is TGTGCCAGTAGTTCACAGGGTTCCGAGCAGTACTTC.

The chain recombines TRBV24-1 with TRBJ1-6; the match to TRBD1 covers 8 bases. Germline trimming cut 8 bases from V and 0 bases from J; bases unmatched to any gene: 17. The CDR3 is made up of 20 amino acids. Germline loops: CDR1 KGHDR, CDR2 SFDVKD. The CDR3 sequence is CATNKSRDRRESSYNSPLHF. CDR3 nucleotides: TGTGCCACCAACAAATCCCGGGACAGGAGAGAGAGCTCCTATAATTCACCCCTCCACTTT.

The CDR3 sequence: CATASANYGYTF. CDR3 DNA sequence: TGTGCCACTGCCTCAGCGAACTATGGCTACACCTTC. The V call is TRBV19, the J call TRBJ1-2; D ambiguous. The CDR3 sequence is 12 residues long. The germline V gene has CDR1 LNHDA and CDR2 SQIVND (reference sequence). V was shortened by 10 bases and J by 2 bases, with 11 bases between the two germline ends.

This chain links TRBV6-5 with TRBJ2-7; D is uncertain. The germline V gene encodes CDR1 MNHEY and CDR2 SVGAGI. The CDR3 consists of 13 residues. Deletions cut 7 bases from V and 3 bases from J, with 13 bases between. For the CDR3, the DNA is TGTGCCAGCAAGTACCCCAATAGCTACGAGCAGTACTTC. Translated, it gives CASKYPNSYEQYF.

The chain has TRBV5-4 and TRBJ2-3; D unresolved. Germline lookup yields CDR1 SGHNT and CDR2 YYREEE (reference sequence). The CDR3 is made up of 13 amino acids. V was shortened by 3 bases and J by 5 bases, with 10 bases between the two germline ends. Here the CDR3 reads CASSSAEEDTQYF. Written as DNA, the CDR3 is TGTGCCAGCAGCTCCGCGGAAGAAGATACGCAGTATTTT.

The chain couples TRBV19 to TRBJ1-4; D remains ambiguous. CDR1 is LNHDA, CDR2 SQIVND, per germline (reference sequence). CDR3 size: 15 residues. V gave up 9 bases and J gave up 1 base, with 15 bases separating them. The CDR3 nucleotides read TGTGCCAGCCCTCGTCCCACAAAAACTAATGAAAAACTGTTTTTT. This sequence encodes CASPRPTKTNEKLFF.